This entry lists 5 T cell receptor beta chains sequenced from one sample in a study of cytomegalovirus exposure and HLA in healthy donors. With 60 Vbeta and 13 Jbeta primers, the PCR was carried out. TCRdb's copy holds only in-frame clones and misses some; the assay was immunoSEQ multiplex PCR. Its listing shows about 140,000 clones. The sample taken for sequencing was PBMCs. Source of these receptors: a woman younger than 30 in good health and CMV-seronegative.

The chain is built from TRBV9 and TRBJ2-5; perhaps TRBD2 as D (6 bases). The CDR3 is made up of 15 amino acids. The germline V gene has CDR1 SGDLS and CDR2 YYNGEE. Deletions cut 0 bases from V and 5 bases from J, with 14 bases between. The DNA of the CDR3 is TGTGCCAGCAGCGTAGCGACTAGTGGTGGGGAGACCCAGTACTTC. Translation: CASSVATSGGETQYF.

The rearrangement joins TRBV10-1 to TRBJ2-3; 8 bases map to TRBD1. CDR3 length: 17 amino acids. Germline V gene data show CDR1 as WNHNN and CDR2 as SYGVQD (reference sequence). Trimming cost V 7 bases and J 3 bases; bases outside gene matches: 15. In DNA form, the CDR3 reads TGCGCCAGCACCATAAGCGCCGGGACAGGCTTTACAGATACGCAGTATTTT. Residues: CASTISAGTGFTDTQYF.

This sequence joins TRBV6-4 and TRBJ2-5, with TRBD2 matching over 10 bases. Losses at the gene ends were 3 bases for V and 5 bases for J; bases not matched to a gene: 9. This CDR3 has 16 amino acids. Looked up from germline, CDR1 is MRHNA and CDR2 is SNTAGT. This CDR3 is CASSDGSGRAYETQYF. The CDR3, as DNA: TGTGCCAGCAGTGATGGGAGCGGGAGGGCTTATGAGACCCAGTACTTC.

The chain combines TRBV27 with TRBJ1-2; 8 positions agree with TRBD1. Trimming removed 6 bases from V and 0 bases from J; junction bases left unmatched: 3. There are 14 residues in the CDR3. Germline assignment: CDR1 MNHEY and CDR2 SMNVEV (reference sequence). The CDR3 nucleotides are TGTGCCAGCAGGCGGACAGGGCCTAACTATGGCTACACCTTC. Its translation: CASRRTGPNYGYTF.

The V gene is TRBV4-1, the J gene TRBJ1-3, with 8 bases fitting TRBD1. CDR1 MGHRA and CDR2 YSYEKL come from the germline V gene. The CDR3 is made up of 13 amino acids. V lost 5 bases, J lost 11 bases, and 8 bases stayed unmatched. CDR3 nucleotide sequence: TGCGCCAGCAGCGCCAAGACAGGGGAAGCCATATATTTT. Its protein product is CASSAKTGEAIYF.